The clone carrying this T cell receptor beta chain was recorded many times. With a J-beta primer mix and a sample-barcoded 5' primer, a second PCR ran roughly 6 to 11 cycles. TCRdb fed the 5' RACE reads into MiXCR, producing one record per CDR3 protein. The data hold some 1.5 million distinct CDR3 sequences, with 28% observed a single time. The record originates from a study of blood T cells in healthy people across ages. The germline V gene encodes CDR1 SGHAT and CDR2 FQNNGV. V lost 1 base, J lost 2 bases, and 12 bases lay in between. The CDR3 runs to 15 residues. The sequencing input was blood. This clonotype originated in a woman in her twenties or thirties in good health. The chain links TRBV11-2 to TRBJ2-7; D may be TRBD1 (8 bases). DNA of the CDR3: TGTGCCAGCAGCTTAGGGACAGGGACTACCTACGAGCAGTACTTC. This encodes CASSLGTGTTYEQYF. Full variable domain (missing parts from reference TRBV11-2 and TRBJ2-7): EAGVAQSPRYKIIEKRQSVAFWCNPISGHATLYWYQQILGQGPKLLIQFQNNGVVDDSQLPKDRFSAERLKGVDSTLKIQPAKLEDSAVYLCASSLGTGTTYEQYFGPGTRLTVT.